This TCR beta chain was obtained from a study of Graves' ophthalmopathy and Graves' hyperthyroidism. Study background: Pretreatment peripheral blood was obtained at initial diagnosis.

Study outcomes and limitations: For separating ophthalmopathy from stable hyperthyroidism, a 13-signature model gave 85% to 90% sensitivity and approximately 76% specificity. In predicting ophthalmopathy progression, the model reached over 70% sensitivity and approximately 72% specificity.

The CDR3 sequence is 15 residues long. Per the germline V gene, CDR1 is SGHRS and CDR2 is YFSETQ. The authors amplified TCR beta CDR3 regions, and they did so from RNA transcripts for repertoire sequencing. Investigators did first-round RT-PCR with HTBI primers, then second-round multiplex PCR. TCRdb used MiXCR to reprocess the multiplex PCR reads, holding one entry per CDR3 protein. Of 52,000 or so distinct CDR3 sequences listed, more than 40% are singletons. Concerning this clonotype: Its specificity is not known. A junction boundary mismatches the germline segment, possibly from a read error.

The receptor comes from an adult woman with Graves' ophthalmopathy. This chain links TRBV5-1 with TRBJ1-1; 8 positions match TRBD1. Sequencing was done on a sample of peripheral blood. The CDR3, as DNA: TGCACCAGCAGCGCGGGACAGGTAATGGGACCTGAAGCCTTCTTT. Its protein product is CTSSAGQVMGPEAFF.